The clone carrying this T cell receptor (beta chain) was recorded at least ten times. The antigen is not known. This record belongs to a study of identical twins. Study-wide findings and caveats: Whereas memory repertoires showed no such difference, abundant cord blood beta clonotypes carried fewer insertions. Models underpredicted monozygotic twin sharing of out-of-frame TCR alpha.

The authors used template switching to add a universal primer site and gave cDNA unique molecular identifiers. In TCRdb, the 5' RACE reads were re-called with MiXCR into one record per CDR3 protein. Among approximately 1.8 million distinct CDR3 sequences listed, roughly 35% were seen once. Germline assignment: CDR1 SGHRS and CDR2 YFSETQ. V shed 2 bases and J shed 2 bases, with 11 bases lying between them. The CDR3 is 15 amino acids. The specimen was cord blood. This receptor was obtained from a newborn girl in good health. The chain recombines TRBV5-1 with TRBJ2-1; D ambiguous. CDR3 protein: CASSFAETAYNEQFF. The CDR3 DNA reads as TGCGCCAGCAGCTTCGCCGAGACGGCCTACAATGAGCAGTTCTTC.